What follows is one T cell receptor (beta chain) and its context. Its antigen is still unknown. V was pared by 4 bases and J by 0 bases, with 12 bases of the junction left unmatched. The CDR3 sequence is 21 residues long. Germline-derived CDR1 and CDR2 are LNHNV and YYDKDF (reference sequence). The lymph nodes were axillary draining lymph nodes from breast cancer patients. The record originates from a study of breast tumors, draining lymph nodes, adjacent tissues. Study outcomes and limitations: Tumor repertoires ranked between lymph nodes and nontumor tissue in diversity, with V and J gene preferences.

TCRdb processed the multiplex PCR reads anew with MiXCR; each CDR3 protein has one entry. The repertoire consists of about 220,000 distinct CDR3 sequences, with 34% occurring once and the leading ten covering about 3.3%. Material for sequencing was axillary lymph node tissue. The chain employs TRBV15 and TRBJ2-1; 16 bases are a match to TRBD2. The sequence was obtained from a female donor with breast cancer. Some clones in this sample may be carry-over from other donors' samples. The CDR3 protein is CATSTTGTSGRASSSYNEQFF. The DNA for the CDR3 is TGTGCCACCAGCACTACCGGGACTAGCGGGAGGGCCTCGAGCTCCTACAATGAGCAGTTCTTC.